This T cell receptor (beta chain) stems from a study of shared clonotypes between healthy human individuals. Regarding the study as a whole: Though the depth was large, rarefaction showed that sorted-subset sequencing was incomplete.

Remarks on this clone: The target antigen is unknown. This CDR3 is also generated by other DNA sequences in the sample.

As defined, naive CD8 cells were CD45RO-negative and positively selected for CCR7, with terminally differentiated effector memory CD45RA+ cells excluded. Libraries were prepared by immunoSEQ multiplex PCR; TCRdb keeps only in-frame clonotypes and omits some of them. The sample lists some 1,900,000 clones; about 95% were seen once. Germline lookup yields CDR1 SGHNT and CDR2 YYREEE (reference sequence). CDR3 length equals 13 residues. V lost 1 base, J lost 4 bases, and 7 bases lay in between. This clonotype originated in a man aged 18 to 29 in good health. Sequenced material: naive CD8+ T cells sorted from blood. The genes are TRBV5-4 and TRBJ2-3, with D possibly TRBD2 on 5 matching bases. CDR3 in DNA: TGTGCCAGCAGCTTGCGTAGCGCAGATACGCAGTATTTT. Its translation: CASSLRSADTQYF. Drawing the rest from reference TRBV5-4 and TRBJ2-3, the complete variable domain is ETGVTQSPTHLIKTRGQQVTLRCSSQSGHNTVSWYQQALGQGPQFIFQYYREEENGRGNFPPRFSGLQFPNYSSELNVNALELDDSALYLCASSLRSADTQYFGPGTRLTVL.